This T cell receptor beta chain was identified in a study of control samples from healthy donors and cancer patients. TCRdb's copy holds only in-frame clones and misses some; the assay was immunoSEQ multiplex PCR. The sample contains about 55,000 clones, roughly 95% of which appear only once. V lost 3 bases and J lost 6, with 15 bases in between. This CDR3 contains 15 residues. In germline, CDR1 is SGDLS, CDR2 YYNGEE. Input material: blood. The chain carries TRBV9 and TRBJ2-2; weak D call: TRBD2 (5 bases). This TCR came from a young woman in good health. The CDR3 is CASSAPAGEAGELFF. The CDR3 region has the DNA TGTGCCAGCAGCGCCCCGGCGGGTGAGGCCGGGGAGCTGTTTTTT.